One T cell receptor (beta chain) is described in this entry. What it recognizes is unknown. This entry comes from a study of T-cell memory formation after mild COVID-19. The study's findings and limits: CD8+ contracting clones occupied EMRA, while CD4+ ones occupied mainly CM and EM.

TCRdb re-analysed the 5' RACE reads in MiXCR, keeping a single row per CDR3 protein. The table includes fewer than 400,000 distinct CDR3 sequences, about 16% detected once. V was cut by 4 bases and J by 3 bases, with 12 bases left in between. The CDR3 is 14 residues long. CDR1 is LGHDT and CDR2 is YNNKEL in the germline V gene (reference sequence). This TCR came from a man aged 18 to 29 who had mild COVID-19 (a few samples of this study predate the infection). Cell type and time point are not known. V and J are TRBV3-1 and TRBJ1-2, with D possibly TRBD1 on 6 matching bases. Material for sequencing was PBMCs or a T cell subset sorted from them (not recorded which). DNA for the CDR3: TGTGCCAGCAGCCCGGACAGAAAGCACTATGGCTACACCTTC. Its translation is CASSPDRKHYGYTF.